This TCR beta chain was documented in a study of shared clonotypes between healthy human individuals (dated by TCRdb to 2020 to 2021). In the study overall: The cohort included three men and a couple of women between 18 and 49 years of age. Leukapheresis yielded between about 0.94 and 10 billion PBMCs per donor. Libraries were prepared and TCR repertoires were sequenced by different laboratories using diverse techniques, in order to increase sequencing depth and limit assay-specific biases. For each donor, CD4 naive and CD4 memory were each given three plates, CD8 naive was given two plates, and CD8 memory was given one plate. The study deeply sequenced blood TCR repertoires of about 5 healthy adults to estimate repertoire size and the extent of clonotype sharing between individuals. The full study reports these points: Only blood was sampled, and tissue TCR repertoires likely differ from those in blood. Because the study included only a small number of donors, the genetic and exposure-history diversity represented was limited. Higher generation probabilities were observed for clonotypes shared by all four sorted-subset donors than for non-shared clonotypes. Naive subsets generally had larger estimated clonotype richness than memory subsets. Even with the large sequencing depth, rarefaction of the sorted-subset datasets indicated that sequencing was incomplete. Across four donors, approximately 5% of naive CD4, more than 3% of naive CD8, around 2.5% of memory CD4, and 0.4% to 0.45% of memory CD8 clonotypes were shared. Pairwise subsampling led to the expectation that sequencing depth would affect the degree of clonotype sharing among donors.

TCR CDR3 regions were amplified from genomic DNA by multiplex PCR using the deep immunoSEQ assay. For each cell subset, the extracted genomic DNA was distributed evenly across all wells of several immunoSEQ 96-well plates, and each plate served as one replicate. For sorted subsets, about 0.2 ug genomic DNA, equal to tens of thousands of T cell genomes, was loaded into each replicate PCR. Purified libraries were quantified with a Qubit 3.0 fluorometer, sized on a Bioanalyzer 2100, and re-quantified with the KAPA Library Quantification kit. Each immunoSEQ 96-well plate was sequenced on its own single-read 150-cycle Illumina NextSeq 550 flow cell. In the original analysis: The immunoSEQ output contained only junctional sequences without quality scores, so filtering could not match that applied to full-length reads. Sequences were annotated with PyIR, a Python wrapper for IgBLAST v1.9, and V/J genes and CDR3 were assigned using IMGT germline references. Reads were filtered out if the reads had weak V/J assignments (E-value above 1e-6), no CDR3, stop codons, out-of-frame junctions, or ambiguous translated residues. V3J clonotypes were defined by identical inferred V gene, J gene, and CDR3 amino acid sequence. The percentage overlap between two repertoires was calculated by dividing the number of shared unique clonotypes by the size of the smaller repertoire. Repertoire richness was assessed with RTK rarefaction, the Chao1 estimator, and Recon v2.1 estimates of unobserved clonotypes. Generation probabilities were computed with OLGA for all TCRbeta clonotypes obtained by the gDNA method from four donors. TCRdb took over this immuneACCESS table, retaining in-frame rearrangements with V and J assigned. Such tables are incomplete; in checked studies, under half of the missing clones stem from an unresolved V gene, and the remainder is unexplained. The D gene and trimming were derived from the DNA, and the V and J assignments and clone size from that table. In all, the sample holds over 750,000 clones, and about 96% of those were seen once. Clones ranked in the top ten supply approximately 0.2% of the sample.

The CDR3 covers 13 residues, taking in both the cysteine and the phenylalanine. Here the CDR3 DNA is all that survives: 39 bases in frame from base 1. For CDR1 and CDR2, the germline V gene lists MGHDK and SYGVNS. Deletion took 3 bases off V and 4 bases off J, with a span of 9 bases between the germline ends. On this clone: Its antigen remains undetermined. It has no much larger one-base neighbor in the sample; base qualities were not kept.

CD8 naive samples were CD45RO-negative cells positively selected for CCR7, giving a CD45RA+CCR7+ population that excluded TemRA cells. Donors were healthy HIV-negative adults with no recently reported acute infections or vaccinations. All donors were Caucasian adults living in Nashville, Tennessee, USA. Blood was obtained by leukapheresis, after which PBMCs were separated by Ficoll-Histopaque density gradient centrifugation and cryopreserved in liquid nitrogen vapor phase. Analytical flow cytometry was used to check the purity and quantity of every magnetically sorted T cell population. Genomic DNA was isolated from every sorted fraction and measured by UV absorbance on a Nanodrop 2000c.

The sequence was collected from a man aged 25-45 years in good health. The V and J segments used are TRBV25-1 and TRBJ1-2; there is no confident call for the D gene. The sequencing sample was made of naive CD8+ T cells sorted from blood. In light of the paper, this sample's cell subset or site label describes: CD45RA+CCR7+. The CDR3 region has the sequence CASSDEPFYGYTF. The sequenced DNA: TGTGCCAGCAGTGACGAACCCTTCTATGGCTACACCTTC.